The 18 T cell receptor beta chains given below trace back to one sample, sequenced in a study of blood T cells in healthy people across ages (dated by TCRdb to between 2014 and 2017). Library method: 5' RACE. Sequencer: Illumina HiSeq 2500. The second PCR ran for about 7 to 11 cycles and used a J-beta primer mix along with a sample-barcoded 5' primer. Through fastp at Q25 and MiXCR, TCRdb rebuilt clones from the public reads, retaining in-frame beta chains. Identical CDR3 proteins give one entry, which carries the most common genes and DNA. The sample table shows more than 700,000 distinct CDR3 sequences, and roughly 46% are seen once. The ten largest clonotypes hold approximately 18% of the sample. The sample consisted of blood. These receptors all stem from a man older than 75 in good health.

The chain recombines TRBV12-3 or TRBV12-4 with TRBJ2-1, with D possibly TRBD2 on 6 matching bases. V lost 5 bases, J lost 12 bases, and 17 bases lay in between. The CDR3 totals 13 residues. The CDR3 is CASSRDWPRGQFF. For the CDR3, the DNA is TGTGCCAGCAGTCGGGACTGGCCCCGGGGGCAGTTCTTC.

This sequence joins TRBV6-1 and TRBJ2-3; D is uncertain. This CDR3 is 14 amino acids long. Germline lookup yields CDR1 MNHNS and CDR2 SASEGT. V lost 1 base, J lost 6 bases, and 11 bases lay in between. The CDR3 nucleotides are TGTGCCAGCAGTGAAGTTCTAGGATCGGATACGCAGTATTTT. Its translation is CASSEVLGSDTQYF.

This rearrangement joins TRBV5-4 to TRBJ2-2; D is undetermined. The CDR3 consists of 15 residues. V lost 0 bases to trimming and J lost 2 bases, with 8 bases between them. The germline gives CDR1 SGHNT, CDR2 YYREEE (reference sequence). CDR3 sequence: CASSLGPVNTGELFF. CDR3 bases: TGTGCCAGCAGCTTGGGCCCCGTAAACACCGGGGAGCTGTTTTTT.

The J gene is TRBJ1-5, the V gene TRBV14; perhaps TRBD1 as D (5 bases). V was clipped by 1 base and J by 3 bases, with 10 bases between them. Germline V CDR1 and CDR2: SGHDN, FVKESK. This CDR3 is 15 amino acids long. CDR3: CASSQGGGINQPQHF. The CDR3 region has the DNA TGTGCCAGCAGCCAAGGTGGGGGGATCAATCAGCCCCAGCATTTT.

This chain connects TRBV5-1 to TRBJ2-3; D is perhaps TRBD2 (5 bases). Germline-derived CDR1 and CDR2 are SGHRS and YFSETQ. The V end lost 4 bases, the J end lost 2 bases, and 20 bases lay between the germline ends. The CDR3 contains 17 residues. This CDR3 reads CASSHYPTSGSTDTQYF. For the CDR3, the DNA is TGCGCCAGCAGCCACTACCCGACCAGCGGATCCACAGATACGCAGTATTTT. The variable domain in full, with the rest retrieved from reference TRBV5-1 and TRBJ2-3, is KAGVTQTPRYLIKTRGQQVTLSCSPISGHRSVSWYQQTPGQGLQFLFEYFSETQRNKGNFPGRFSGRQFSNSRSEMNVSTLELGDSALYLCASSHYPTSGSTDTQYFGPGTRLTVL.

The V and J genes are TRBV10-1 and TRBJ2-1, with TRBD1 matching over 8 bases. This CDR3 region has 15 residues. V lost 3 bases, J lost 12 bases, and 13 bases stayed unmatched. From germline, CDR1 is WNHNN and CDR2 SYGVQD (reference sequence). This CDR3 reads CASSEGQGKRDVQFF. DNA for the CDR3: TGCGCCAGCAGTGAAGGACAGGGTAAGAGGGACGTGCAGTTCTTC.

V gene TRBV9 combines with J gene TRBJ2-2, with 11 bases fitting TRBD2. Germline CDR1 reads SGDLS; CDR2 reads YYNGEE. V gave up 3 bases and J gave up 6 bases; unmatched junction bases: 10. The CDR3 contains 17 residues. The DNA of the CDR3 is TGTGCCAGCAGCGCCGTCGCCGGACTAGCGGGTTCCGGGGAGCTGTTTTTT. It translates to CASSAVAGLAGSGELFF. Supplemented by reference TRBV9 and TRBJ2-2, the full variable domain reads DSGVTQTPKHLITATGQRVTLRCSPRSGDLSVYWYQQSLDQGLQFLIQYYNGEERAKGNILERFSAQQFPDLHSELNLSSLELGDSALYFCASSAVAGLAGSGELFFGEGSRLTVL.

V usage is TRBV20-1 and J usage is TRBJ2-1, with TRBD1 identical over 9 bases. The J call is in doubt because the DNA end fits TRBJ2-7 better. Germline values: CDR1 DFQATT, CDR2 SNEGSKA (reference sequence). This CDR3 contains 14 residues. In DNA form, the CDR3 reads TGCAGTGCTGAGAGGACAGGGGAGTACAATGAGCAGTACTTC. Its protein is CSAERTGEYNEQYF.

This clonotype was counted only a few times. V and J are TRBV10-3 and TRBJ1-1; D remains unclear. Germline V gives CDR1 ENHRY, CDR2 SYGVKD. CDR3 size: 13 residues. V shed 4 bases and J shed 6 bases, with 12 bases lying between them. CDR3 bases: TGTGCCATCAGTGTTCGCACCCCGGCTGAAGCTTTCTTT. It is translated as CAISVRTPAEAFF.

The V and J genes are TRBV7-2 and TRBJ2-5; 9 bases agree with TRBD1. V shed 1 base and J 11 bases; nucleotides not matched to a gene: 14. The CDR3 spans 16 residues. The germline V gene has CDR1 SGHTA and CDR2 FQGNSA. The CDR3 is CASSLETGGTYNEQYF. The CDR3 nucleotides are TGTGCCAGCAGCTTAGAGACAGGGGGTACATACAATGAGCAGTACTTC.

This clonotype was seen only a few times. The chain joins TRBV10-3 to TRBJ2-1; 9 nucleotides align to TRBD2. The CDR3 loop spans 16 amino acids. Germline-derived CDR1 and CDR2 are ENHRY and SYGVKD. V shed 2 bases, J shed 8 bases, and the junction held 10 bases outside the gene matches. The CDR3 DNA is TGTGCCATCAGTGAGGGGGCTAGCGGGATTAAGGATGAGCAGTTCTTC. Protein product: CAISEGASGIKDEQFF.

Many counts were recorded for this clonotype. This sequence joins TRBV12-3 or TRBV12-4 and TRBJ2-7, with 8 bases aligning to TRBD1. V lost 3 bases to trimming and J lost 3 bases; unmatched junction nucleotides: 7. The CDR3 totals 15 residues. The CDR3 DNA reads TGTGCCAGCAGTTTGAAGACAGGGGAGGTCTACGAGCAGTACTTC. Translation: CASSLKTGEVYEQYF.

The DNA of the CDR3 is TGCGCCAGCAGCGGTTTAGCGGGGGAGGTATTGGTGCACAATGAGCAGTTCTTC. Its translation: CASSGLAGEVLVHNEQFF. The chain combines TRBV5-1 with TRBJ2-1, with TRBD2 matching 9 bases. The CDR3 sequence is 18 residues long. Germline V gives CDR1 SGHRS, CDR2 YFSETQ. After removal of 4 bases from V and 5 bases from J, the junction contained 16 bases not matched to a gene.

Many counts were recorded for this clonotype. The chain employs TRBV7-3 and TRBJ2-1, with D tentatively TRBD1 or TRBD2 (6 bases each). V lost 4 bases, J lost 10 bases, and 17 bases lay in between. Per the germline V gene, CDR1 is SGHTA and CDR2 is FQGTGA. This CDR3 contains 14 residues. CDR3 coding DNA: TGTGCCAGCAGCTCTCAGGGGCGGGGTAGAGAGCAGTTCTTC. Translation: CASSSQGRGREQFF.

The CDR3 reads CSARDGGKWGTDTQYF. The CDR3 region has the DNA TGCAGTGCTAGAGATGGCGGTAAATGGGGCACAGATACGCAGTATTTT. The chain has TRBV20-1 and TRBJ2-3, with D hard to call. This CDR3 has 16 residues. In germline, CDR1 is DFQATT, CDR2 SNEGSKA (reference sequence). Trimming pared 0 bases from V and 1 base from J, leaving 14 bases between.

This clonotype was counted only a few times. The J gene is TRBJ1-4, the V gene TRBV5-5; 7 bases agree with TRBD1. J gave up 1 base and V 4 bases, and 10 bases lay outside the gene matches. The CDR3 has 17 residues. Germline assignment: CDR1 SGHKS and CDR2 YYEKEE (reference sequence). The CDR3, as DNA: TGTGCCAGCAGCACCCCTAGGCGACAGGGAACTAATGAAAAACTGTTTTTT. Amino acids: CASSTPRRQGTNEKLFF.

Turning to this clonotype: Compared with germline, one end of the junction differs, possibly owing to a read error. The chain links TRBV20-1 to TRBJ2-1; 9 bases line up with TRBD2. The CDR3 is made up of 15 amino acids. From germline, CDR1 is DFQATT and CDR2 SNEGSKA (reference sequence). CDR3 in amino acids: CSASKRGDSYDEQFF. DNA of the CDR3: TGCAGTGCTAGCAAGCGGGGGGACTCCTACGATGAGCAGTTCTTC.

The J gene is TRBJ1-1, the V gene TRBV12-3 or TRBV12-4, with D tentatively TRBD1 (5 bases). Between the trimmed V and J ends, which lost 3 bases and 1 base, there was a span of 12 bases. The CDR3 length is 15 residues. As DNA, the CDR3 is TGTGCCAGCAGTTTCTCGACAGCTACGAACACTGAAGCTTTCTTT. This codes for CASSFSTATNTEAFF.